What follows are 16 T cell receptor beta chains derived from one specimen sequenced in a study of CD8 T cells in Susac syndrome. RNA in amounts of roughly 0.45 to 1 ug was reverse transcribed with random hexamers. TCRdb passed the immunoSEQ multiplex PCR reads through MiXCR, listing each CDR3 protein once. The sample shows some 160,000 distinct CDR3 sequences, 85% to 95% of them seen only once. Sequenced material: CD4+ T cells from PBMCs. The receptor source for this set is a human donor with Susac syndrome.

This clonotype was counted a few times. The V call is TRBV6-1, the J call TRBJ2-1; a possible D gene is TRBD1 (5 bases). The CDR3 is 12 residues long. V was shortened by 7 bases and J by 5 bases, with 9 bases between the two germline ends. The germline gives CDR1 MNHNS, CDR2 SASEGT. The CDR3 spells CASTAGNNEQFF. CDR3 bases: TGTGCCAGCACGGCAGGGAACAATGAGCAGTTCTTC.

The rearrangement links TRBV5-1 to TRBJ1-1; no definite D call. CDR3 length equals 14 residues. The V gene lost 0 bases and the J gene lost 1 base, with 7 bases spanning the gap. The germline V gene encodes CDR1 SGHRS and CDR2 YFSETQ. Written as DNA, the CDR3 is TGCGCCAGCAGCTTGGAACCCCCGAACACTGAAGCTTTCTTT. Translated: CASSLEPPNTEAFF.

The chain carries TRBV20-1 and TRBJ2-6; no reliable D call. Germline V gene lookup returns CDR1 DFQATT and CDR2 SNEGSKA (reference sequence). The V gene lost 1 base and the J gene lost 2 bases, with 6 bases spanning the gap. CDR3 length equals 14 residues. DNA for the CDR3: TGCAGTGCTAGAGCCCGAACTGGGGCCAACGTCCTGACTTTC. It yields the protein CSARARTGANVLTF.

Here the CDR3 reads CASLPWEVGVVRMNTEAFF. CDR3 DNA: TGTGCCAGTCTCCCGTGGGAGGTAGGGGTAGTGAGAATGAACACTGAAGCTTTCTTT. The chain employs TRBV27 and TRBJ1-1, with D perhaps matching TRBD1 (5 bases). The V gene lost 9 bases and the J gene lost 0 bases, with 29 bases spanning the gap. The CDR3 runs 19 residues. Germline loops: CDR1 MNHEY, CDR2 SMNVEV (reference sequence).

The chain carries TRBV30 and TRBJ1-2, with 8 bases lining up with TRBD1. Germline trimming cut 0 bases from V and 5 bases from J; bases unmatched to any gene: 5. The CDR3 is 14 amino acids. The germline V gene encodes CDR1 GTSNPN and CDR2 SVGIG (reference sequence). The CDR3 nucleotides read TGTGCCTGGAGTGTTCAGACAGGGGAGTATGGCTACACCTTC. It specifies CAWSVQTGEYGYTF. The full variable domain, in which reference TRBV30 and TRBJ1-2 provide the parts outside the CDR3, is SQTIHQWPATLVQPVGSPLSLECTVEGTSNPNLYWYRQAAGRGLQLLFYSVGIGQISSEVPQNLSASRPQDRQFILSSKKLLLSDSGFYLCAWSVQTGEYGYTFGSGTRLTVV.

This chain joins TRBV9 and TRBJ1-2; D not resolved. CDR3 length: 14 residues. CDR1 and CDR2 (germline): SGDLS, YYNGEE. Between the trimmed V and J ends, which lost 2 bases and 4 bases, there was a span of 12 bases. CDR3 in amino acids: CASSVSSLPYGYTF. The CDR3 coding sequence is TGTGCCAGCAGCGTCTCGTCCCTTCCCTATGGCTACACCTTC.

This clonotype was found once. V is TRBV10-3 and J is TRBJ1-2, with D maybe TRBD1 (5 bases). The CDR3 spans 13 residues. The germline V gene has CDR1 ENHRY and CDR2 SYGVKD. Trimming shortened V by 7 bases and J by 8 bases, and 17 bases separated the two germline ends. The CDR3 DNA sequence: TGTGCCATCAACGAGGGGCAATACGCGGGCTACACCTTC. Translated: CAINEGQYAGYTF.

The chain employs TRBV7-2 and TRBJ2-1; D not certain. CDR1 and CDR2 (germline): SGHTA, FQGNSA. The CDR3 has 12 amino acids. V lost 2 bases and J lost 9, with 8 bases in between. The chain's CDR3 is CASSLLVVEQFF. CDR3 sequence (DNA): TGTGCCAGCAGCTTACTAGTTGTTGAGCAGTTCTTC. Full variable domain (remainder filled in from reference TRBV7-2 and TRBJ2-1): GAGVSQSPSNKVTEKGKDVELRCDPISGHTALYWYRQSLGQGLEFLIYFQGNSAPDKSGLPSDRFSAERTGGSVSTLTIQRTQQEDSAVYLCASSLLVVEQFFGPGTRLTVL.

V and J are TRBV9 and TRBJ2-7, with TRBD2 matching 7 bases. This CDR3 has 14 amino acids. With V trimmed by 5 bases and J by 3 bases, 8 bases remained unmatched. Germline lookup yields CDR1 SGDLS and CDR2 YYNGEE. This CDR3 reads CASSTSGGNYEQYF. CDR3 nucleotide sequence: TGTGCCAGCAGTACCTCGGGAGGAAACTACGAGCAGTACTTC.

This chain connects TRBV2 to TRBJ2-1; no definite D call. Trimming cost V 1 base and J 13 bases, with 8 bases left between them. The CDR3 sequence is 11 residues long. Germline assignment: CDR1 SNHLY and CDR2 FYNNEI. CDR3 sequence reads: CASSEGARQFF. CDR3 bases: TGTGCCAGCAGTGAAGGGGCAAGACAGTTCTTC.

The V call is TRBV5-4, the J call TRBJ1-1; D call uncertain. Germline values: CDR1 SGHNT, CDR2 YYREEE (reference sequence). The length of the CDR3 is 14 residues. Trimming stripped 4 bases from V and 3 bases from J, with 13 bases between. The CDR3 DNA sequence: TGTGCCAGCAGCCTCCCGGACGGCTACACTGAAGCTTTCTTT. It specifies CASSLPDGYTEAFF.

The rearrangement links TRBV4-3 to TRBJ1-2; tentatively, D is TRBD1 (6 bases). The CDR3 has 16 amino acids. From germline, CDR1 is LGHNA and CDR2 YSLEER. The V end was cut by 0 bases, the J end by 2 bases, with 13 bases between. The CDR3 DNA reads TGCGCCAGCAGCCAAGATCCCCAGGGGCGCAACTATGGCTACACCTTC. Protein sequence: CASSQDPQGRNYGYTF.

The CDR3 DNA follows: TGTGCCAGCAGGGGCGGGACACCGAATCAGCCCCAGCATTTT. Translating it yields CASRGGTPNQPQHF. The chain uses TRBV12-3 or TRBV12-4 and TRBJ1-5; a weak D match, TRBD1 (6 bases). There are 14 residues in the CDR3. V dropped 6 bases and J dropped 4 bases, with 13 bases sitting between them.

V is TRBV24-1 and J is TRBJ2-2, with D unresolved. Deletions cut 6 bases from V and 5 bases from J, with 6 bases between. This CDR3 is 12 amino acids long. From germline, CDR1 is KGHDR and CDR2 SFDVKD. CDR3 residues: CATSSRTGELFF. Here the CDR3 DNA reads TGTGCCACCAGTTCTCGAACCGGGGAGCTGTTTTTT.

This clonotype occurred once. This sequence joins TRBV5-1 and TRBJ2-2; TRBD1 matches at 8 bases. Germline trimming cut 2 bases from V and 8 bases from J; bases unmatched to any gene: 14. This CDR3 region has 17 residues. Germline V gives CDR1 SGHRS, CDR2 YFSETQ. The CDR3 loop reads CASSFSPDRVAPGELFF. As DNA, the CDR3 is TGCGCCAGCAGCTTTTCACCGGACAGGGTTGCTCCGGGGGAGCTGTTTTTT.

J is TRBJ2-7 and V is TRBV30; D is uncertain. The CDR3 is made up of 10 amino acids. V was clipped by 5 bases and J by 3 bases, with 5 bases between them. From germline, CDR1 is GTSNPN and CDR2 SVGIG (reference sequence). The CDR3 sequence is CAWGVYEQYF. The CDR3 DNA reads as TGTGCCTGGGGGGTCTACGAGCAGTACTTC.